This T cell receptor (beta chain) was sequenced during a study of human T cells and chemical hapten exposure. Study findings and constraints: Healthy individuals' immune responses may differ from those of donors, who had alopecia.

In the case of this clonotype: No antigen is known for it.

Germline CDR1 is SGHAT and CDR2 is FQNNGV. Trimming cost V 0 bases and J 5 bases, with 8 bases left between them. This CDR3 contains 13 residues. TCRdb independently ran MiXCR on the RACE reads; one entry per CDR3 protein. There are about 57,000 distinct CDR3 sequences in the sample; approximately 9.3% occur only once, and roughly 15% lies in the top ten. Specified time point: patch test 1, 2 weeks after DPC sensitization. Noted treatment: therapeutic diphenylcyclopropenone sensitization with weekly scalp DPC. The chain joins TRBV11-2 to TRBJ2-7, with D unclear. The source is a middle-aged woman with alopecia areata. Some clones in this sample may be carry-over from other donors' samples. Sequenced here: whole blood, sampled in connection with sensitization to the hapten diphenylcyclopropenone (DPC). The CDR3 loop reads CASSLDSVNEQYF. The CDR3 DNA sequence: TGTGCCAGCAGCTTAGATTCCGTGAACGAGCAGTACTTC.